These 9 T cell receptor beta chains originate from one sample sequenced in a study of cytomegalovirus exposure and HLA in healthy donors (dated by TCRdb to the late 2010s). Libraries were made using the immunoSEQ multiplex PCR assay. A mixture of 60 forward primers for TCR Vbeta segments and 13 reverse primers for TCR Jbeta segments was used in the multiplex PCR. Held by TCRdb, this immuneACCESS table contains in-frame sequences only and omits some clones. Under half of the omission traces to an unresolved V gene where checked; the cause of the rest is unknown. Across this sample there are 140,000 or so clones, with around four fifths seen only once. In total, the top ten clones hold around 10% of the sample. Sequenced input: PBMCs. These receptors all come from a woman aged 55-75 years in good health and CMV-seropositive.

The rearrangement uses TRBV11-2 and TRBJ2-5; 7 bases are a match to TRBD2. This CDR3 is 13 amino acids long. V was pared by 5 bases and J by 4 bases, with 4 bases of the junction left unmatched. The V gene's germline CDR1 is SGHAT and CDR2 FQNNGV. CDR3 DNA sequence: TGTGCCAGCAGCCTCCCGGGGGGAGAGACCCAGTACTTC. It specifies CASSLPGGETQYF.

Note on this clone: A read error may produce the germline difference seen at one junction end. This chain connects TRBV5-5 to TRBJ2-3, with 8 bases lining up with TRBD1. Germline CDR1 reads SGHKS; CDR2 reads YYEKEE (reference sequence). The CDR3 is 13 amino acids. The CDR3 reads CASSLNFDRGSHF. Here the CDR3 DNA reads TGTGCCAGCAGCTTGAATTTCGACAGGGGTTCACATTTT.

This chain connects TRBV14 to TRBJ2-7; tentatively, D is TRBD2 (5 bases). V gave up 4 bases and J gave up 3 bases, with 13 bases separating them. The CDR3 has 14 residues. The germline V gene encodes CDR1 SGHDN and CDR2 FVKESK. CDR3 protein: CASSRLGVSYEQYF. The CDR3, as DNA: TGTGCCAGCAGCCGGCTGGGAGTTAGCTACGAGCAGTACTTC.

The CDR3 reads CATSRGMNTEAFF. The CDR3 DNA reads as TGTGCCACCTCAAGGGGTATGAACACTGAAGCTTTCTTT. V usage is TRBV19 and J usage is TRBJ1-1, with D perhaps TRBD1 (5 bases). This CDR3 has 13 residues. With 10 bases removed from V and 0 bases from J, the gap between germline ends came to 12 bases. CDR1 is LNHDA, CDR2 SQIVND, per germline (reference sequence).

This clone is a singleton in its sample. The V and J genes are TRBV5-1 and TRBJ2-1; 8 bases fit TRBD2. V shed 5 bases, J shed 5 bases, and the junction held 12 bases outside the gene matches. CDR3 length: 16 residues. CDR1 SGHRS and CDR2 YFSETQ come from the germline V gene. The CDR3 DNA follows: TGCGCCAGCAGAATTCCGGCGGGGGGTCCCAACAATGAGCAGTTCTTC. Translated, it gives CASRIPAGGPNNEQFF.

The genes are TRBV5-6 and TRBJ1-6, with D uncertain. The CDR3 sequence is 13 residues long. Germline V lookup: CDR1 SGHDT, CDR2 YYEEEE. Between the trimmed V and J ends, which lost 5 bases and 4 bases, there was a span of 7 bases. CDR3 protein: CASRREYNSPLHF. The CDR3 bases are TGTGCCAGCAGACGGGAGTATAATTCACCCCTCCACTTT. Variable domain in full (rest from reference TRBV5-6 and TRBJ1-6): DAGVTQSPTHLIKTRGQQVTLRCSPKSGHDTVSWYQQALGQGPQFIFQYYEEEERQRGNFPDRFSGHQFPNYSSELNVNALLLGDSALYLCASRREYNSPLHFGNGTRLTVT.

This clone showed up just a few times. This sequence joins TRBV5-1 and TRBJ2-3; TRBD2 matches at 7 bases. This CDR3 is built from 15 residues. Looked up from germline, CDR1 is SGHRS and CDR2 is YFSETQ. The trim removed 5 bases at V and 0 bases at J, leaving 6 bases unmatched. Written as DNA, the CDR3 is TGCGCCAGCAGATCTAGCGGAACTAGCACAGATACGCAGTATTTT. Translation: CASRSSGTSTDTQYF. Drawing the rest from reference TRBV5-1 and TRBJ2-3, the complete variable domain is KAGVTQTPRYLIKTRGQQVTLSCSPISGHRSVSWYQQTPGQGLQFLFEYFSETQRNKGNFPGRFSGRQFSNSRSEMNVSTLELGDSALYLCASRSSGTSTDTQYFGPGTRLTVL.

J is TRBJ2-1 and V is TRBV7-2; 11 bases agree with TRBD1. Germline lookup yields CDR1 SGHTA and CDR2 FQGNSA. The junction had 7 bases not matched to a gene; V was cut back by 4 bases and J by 8 bases. The CDR3 consists of 15 residues. The CDR3 sequence: CASSSRTGGSYEQFF. CDR3 coding DNA: TGTGCCAGCAGCTCCCGGACAGGGGGCTCCTATGAGCAGTTCTTC.

CDR3 nucleotides: TGTGCCAGCAGCTTACGTGGGGAGGGAGTTAGCACAGATACGCAGTATTTT. It codes for CASSLRGEGVSTDTQYF. The chain uses TRBV11-2 and TRBJ2-3, with 7 nucleotides matching TRBD2. Trimming at V came to 2 bases and at J to 0 bases, leaving 8 bases not matched to a gene. CDR1 is SGHAT, CDR2 FQNNGV, per germline. CDR3 length equals 17 residues.